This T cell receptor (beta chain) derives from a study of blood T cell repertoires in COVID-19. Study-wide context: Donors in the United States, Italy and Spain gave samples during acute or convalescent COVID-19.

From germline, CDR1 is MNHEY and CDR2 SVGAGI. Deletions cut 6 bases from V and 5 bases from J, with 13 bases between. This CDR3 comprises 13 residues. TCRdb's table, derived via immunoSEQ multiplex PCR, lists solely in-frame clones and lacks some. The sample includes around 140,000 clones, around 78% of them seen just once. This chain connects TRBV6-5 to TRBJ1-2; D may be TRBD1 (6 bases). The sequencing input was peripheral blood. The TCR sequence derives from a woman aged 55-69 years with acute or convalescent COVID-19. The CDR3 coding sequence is TGTGCCAGCAGGGACAGCTCCCCTTATGGCTACACCTTC. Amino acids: CASRDSSPYGYTF.